This TCR beta chain stems from a study of blood T cell repertoires in COVID-19. Looking at the study overall: Sites in the United States, Italy and Spain provided acute and convalescent COVID-19 samples.

Some clones are missing from TCRdb's copy, which holds only in-frame ones; the method was immunoSEQ multiplex PCR. Of 9,500 to 13,000 clones detected, 75% to 90% appear once; the ten largest clones hold roughly an eighth. CDR3 length equals 15 residues. V gave up 2 bases and J gave up 7 bases; unmatched junction bases: 6. Germline V gene sequence: CDR1 SEHNR, CDR2 FQNEAQ (reference sequence). This chain links TRBV7-9 with TRBJ2-2; 8 bases map to TRBD2. This TCR came from a human donor in a cohort sampled during active COVID-19. Source material: peripheral blood. For the CDR3, the DNA is TGTGCCAGCAGCTTAAGTTTTAGCGGGAACGGGGAGCTGTTTTTT. This gives the protein CASSLSFSGNGELFF.